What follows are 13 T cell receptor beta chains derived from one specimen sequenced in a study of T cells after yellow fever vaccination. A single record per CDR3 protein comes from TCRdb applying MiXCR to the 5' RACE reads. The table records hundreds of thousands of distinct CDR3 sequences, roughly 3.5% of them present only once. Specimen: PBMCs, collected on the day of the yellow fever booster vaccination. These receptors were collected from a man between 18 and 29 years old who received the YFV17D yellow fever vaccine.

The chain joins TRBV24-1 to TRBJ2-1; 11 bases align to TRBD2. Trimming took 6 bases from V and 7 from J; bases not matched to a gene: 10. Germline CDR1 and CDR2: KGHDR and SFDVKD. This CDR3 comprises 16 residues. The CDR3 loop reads CATSPLSGGARNEQFF. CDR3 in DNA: TGTGCCACCAGTCCCCTTAGCGGGGGGGCTCGGAATGAGCAGTTCTTC.

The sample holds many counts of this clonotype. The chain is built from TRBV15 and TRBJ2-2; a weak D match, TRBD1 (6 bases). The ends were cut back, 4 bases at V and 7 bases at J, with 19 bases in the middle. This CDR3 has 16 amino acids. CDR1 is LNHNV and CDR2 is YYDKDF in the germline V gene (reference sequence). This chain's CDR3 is CATSKRGAGVRGELFF. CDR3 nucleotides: TGTGCCACCAGCAAGAGAGGGGCAGGGGTTCGCGGGGAGCTGTTTTTT.

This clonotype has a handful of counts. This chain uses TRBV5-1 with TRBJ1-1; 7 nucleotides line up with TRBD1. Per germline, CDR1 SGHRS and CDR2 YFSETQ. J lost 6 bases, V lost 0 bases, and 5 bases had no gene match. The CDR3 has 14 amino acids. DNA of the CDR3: TGCGCCAGCAGCTTGGAGACAGGGAGACCTGAAGCTTTCTTT. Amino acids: CASSLETGRPEAFF.

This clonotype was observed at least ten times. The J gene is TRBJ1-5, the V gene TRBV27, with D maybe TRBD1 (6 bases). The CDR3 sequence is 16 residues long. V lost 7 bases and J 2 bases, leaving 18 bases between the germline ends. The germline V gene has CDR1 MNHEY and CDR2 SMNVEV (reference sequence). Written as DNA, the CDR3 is TGTGCCAGCAATTCAGGCGGAGGGGGAGGCAATCAGCCCCAGCATTTT. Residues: CASNSGGGGGNQPQHF.

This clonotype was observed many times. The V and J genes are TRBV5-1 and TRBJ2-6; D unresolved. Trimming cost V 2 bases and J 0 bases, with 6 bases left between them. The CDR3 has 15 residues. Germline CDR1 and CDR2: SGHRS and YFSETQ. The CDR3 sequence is CASSFGISGANVLTF. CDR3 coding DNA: TGCGCCAGCAGCTTTGGAATCTCTGGGGCCAACGTCCTGACTTTC.

CDR3 bases: TGTGCCAGCAGTTCGGGCGTACTATCGGAGACCCAGTACTTC. Amino acids: CASSSGVLSETQYF. The chain employs TRBV6-5 and TRBJ2-5; no definite D call. From germline, CDR1 is MNHEY and CDR2 SVGAGI. Trimming shortened V by 4 bases and J by 5 bases, and 14 bases separated the two germline ends. This CDR3 has 14 amino acids.

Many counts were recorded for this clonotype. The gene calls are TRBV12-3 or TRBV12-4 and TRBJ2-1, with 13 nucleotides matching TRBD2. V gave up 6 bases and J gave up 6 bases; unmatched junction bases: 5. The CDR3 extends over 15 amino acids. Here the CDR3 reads CASSYGTSGANEQFF. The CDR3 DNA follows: TGTGCCAGCAGCTACGGGACTAGCGGGGCCAATGAGCAGTTCTTC.

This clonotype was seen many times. The DNA of the CDR3 is TGCAGCGTGGAGTTAAGGGGCGGCCACCAAGAGACCCAGTACTTC. Protein sequence: CSVELRGGHQETQYF. The rearrangement uses TRBV29-1 and TRBJ2-5, with a tentative D call TRBD1 (5 bases). CDR3 size: 15 residues. The V end lost 6 bases, the J end lost 0 bases, and 17 bases lay between the germline ends. Germline values: CDR1 SQVTM, CDR2 ANQGSEA.

CDR3 DNA: TGCAGTGCTAGCCAGGGGGATTCACCCCTCCACTTT. Amino acid sequence: CSASQGDSPLHF. The gene calls are TRBV20-1 and TRBJ1-6; 7 bases line up with TRBD1. The CDR3 contains 12 residues. The V gene end was trimmed by 3 bases and the J gene end by 8 bases; junction bases not matched to a gene: 1. Germline V gene sequence: CDR1 DFQATT, CDR2 SNEGSKA (reference sequence).

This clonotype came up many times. The DNA for the CDR3 is TGTGCCAGCAGCTTTGGACAGAGCTCTAACTATGGCTACACCTTC. As protein: CASSFGQSSNYGYTF. The chain joins TRBV7-9 to TRBJ1-2; maybe TRBD1 (6 bases). Germline loops: CDR1 SEHNR, CDR2 FQNEAQ (reference sequence). V was trimmed by 3 bases and J by 0 bases, leaving 11 bases between them. The CDR3 is 15 residues long. The complete variable domain, with remaining parts taken from reference TRBV7-9 and TRBJ1-2, reads DTGVSQNPRHKITKRGQNVTFRCDPISEHNRLYWYRQTLGQGPEFLTYFQNEAQLEKSRLLSDRFSAERPKGSFSTLEIQRTEQGDSAMYLCASSFGQSSNYGYTFGSGTRLTVV.

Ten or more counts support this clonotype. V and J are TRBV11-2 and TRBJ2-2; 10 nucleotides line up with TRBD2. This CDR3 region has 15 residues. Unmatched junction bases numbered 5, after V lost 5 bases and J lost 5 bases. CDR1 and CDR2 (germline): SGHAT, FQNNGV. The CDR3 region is CASSALAGETGELFF. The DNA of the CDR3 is TGTGCCAGCAGCGCCCTAGCGGGGGAGACCGGGGAGCTGTTTTTT.

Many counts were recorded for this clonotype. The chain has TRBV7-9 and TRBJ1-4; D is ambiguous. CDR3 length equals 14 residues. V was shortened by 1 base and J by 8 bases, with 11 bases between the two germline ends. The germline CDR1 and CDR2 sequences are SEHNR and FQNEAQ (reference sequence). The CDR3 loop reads CASSLGAAREKLFF. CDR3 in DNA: TGTGCCAGCAGCTTAGGGGCCGCTAGGGAAAAACTGTTTTTT.

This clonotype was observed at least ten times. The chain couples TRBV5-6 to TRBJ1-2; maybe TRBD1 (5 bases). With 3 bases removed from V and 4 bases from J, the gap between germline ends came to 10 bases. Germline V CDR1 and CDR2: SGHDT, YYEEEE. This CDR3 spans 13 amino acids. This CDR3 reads CASSSDGGYGYTF. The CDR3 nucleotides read TGTGCCAGCAGCTCGGATGGGGGCTATGGCTACACCTTC. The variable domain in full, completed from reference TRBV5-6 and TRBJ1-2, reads DAGVTQSPTHLIKTRGQQVTLRCSPKSGHDTVSWYQQALGQGPQFIFQYYEEEERQRGNFPDRFSGHQFPNYSSELNVNALLLGDSALYLCASSSDGGYGYTFGSGTRLTVV.